These 15 T cell receptor beta chains came from one sample sequenced in a study (dated by TCRdb to the mid-2010s). The protocol used for the library was 5' RACE. Sequencing was performed on an Illumina MiSeq. In-frame beta chains were kept once TCRdb had trimmed the public reads at Q25 with fastp and called clones with MiXCR. Rows matching on CDR3 protein sequence are summarized as one entry with the most common DNA and genes. This sample comprises approximately 6,300 distinct CDR3 sequences, roughly 72% of them detected only once. The ten largest clones take up around 3.8% of the sample. Material for sequencing was memory CD4+ T cells sorted from a lymph node. Sample cell subset or site, as interpreted from the label and publication: memory CD4+ T cells, CD4+CD45RO+CD25-. The receptors originated from a female donor with breast cancer.

The chain has TRBV20-1 and TRBJ1-3; D not resolved. V was trimmed by 4 bases and J by 1 base, leaving 8 bases between them. The CDR3 is 13 residues long. CDR1 and CDR2 (germline): DFQATT, SNEGSKA (reference sequence). CDR3 nucleotide sequence: TGCAGTGCTACCAGACTATCTGGAAACACCATATATTTT. Residues: CSATRLSGNTIYF.

The CDR3 protein is CASSLGRGGGLYNEQFF. In nucleotides, the CDR3 is TGCGCCAGCAGCCTGGGGCGGGGCGGGGGCCTCTACAATGAGCAGTTCTTC. The V call is TRBV5-1, the J call TRBJ2-1; D possibly corresponds to TRBD2 (7 bases). V lost 4 bases and J 3 bases, leaving 20 bases between the germline ends. Germline CDR1 reads SGHRS; CDR2 reads YFSETQ. The length of the CDR3 is 17 residues. Full variable domain (outside the CDR3, taken from reference TRBV5-1 and TRBJ2-1): KAGVTQTPRYLIKTRGQQVTLSCSPISGHRSVSWYQQTPGQGLQFLFEYFSETQRNKGNFPGRFSGRQFSNSRSEMNVSTLELGDSALYLCASSLGRGGGLYNEQFFGPGTRLTVL.

CDR3 in amino acids: CASRMVGDYNEQFF. CDR3 DNA sequence: TGTGCCAGCAGGATGGTGGGTGACTACAATGAGCAGTTCTTC. This chain uses TRBV6-5 with TRBJ2-1; no definite D call. CDR1 is MNHEY and CDR2 is SVGAGI in the germline V gene. V dropped 6 bases and J dropped 3 bases, with 12 bases sitting between them. The CDR3 spans 14 residues.

The gene calls are TRBV12-3 or TRBV12-4 and TRBJ1-2; D gene ambiguous. The V end was cut by 2 bases, the J end by 2 bases, with 6 bases between. The CDR3 is made up of 13 amino acids. CDR3 loop: CASSLNQNYGYTF. The CDR3 nucleotides are TGTGCCAGCAGTTTAAATCAGAACTATGGCTACACCTTC.

The sample holds a few counts of this clonotype. This chain links TRBV29-1 with TRBJ2-7; 9 nucleotides line up with TRBD1. The CDR3 is made up of 13 amino acids. The trim removed 5 bases at V and 3 bases at J, leaving 5 bases unmatched. The germline gives CDR1 SQVTM, CDR2 ANQGSEA. The chain's CDR3 is CSVSGTGNYEQYF. CDR3 DNA sequence: TGCAGCGTTTCCGGGACAGGGAACTACGAGCAGTACTTC.

CDR3 amino acids: CASIDSSSTDTQYF. In nucleotides, the CDR3 is TGTGCCAGCATCGACAGTTCTAGCACAGATACGCAGTATTTT. The chain links TRBV7-2 to TRBJ2-3, with D tentatively TRBD1 (5 bases). V was pared by 7 bases and J by 0 bases, with 11 bases between. From germline, CDR1 is SGHTA and CDR2 FQGNSA. This CDR3 has 14 amino acids.

This clonotype was counted a few times. The chain employs TRBV20-1 and TRBJ2-7, with 10 bases lining up with TRBD2. This CDR3 has 15 residues. V shed 6 bases and J 6 bases; nucleotides not matched to a gene: 14. Germline V gene lookup returns CDR1 DFQATT and CDR2 SNEGSKA (reference sequence). The CDR3, as DNA: TGCAGTGCGAGATTAGTTAGGAGCGGGGGGGCCGAGCAGTACTTC. Encoded protein: CSARLVRSGGAEQYF.

The chain carries TRBV28 and TRBJ1-1; D is perhaps TRBD1 (5 bases). The CDR3 runs to 13 residues. Germline-derived CDR1 and CDR2 are MDHEN and SYDVKM. V was cut by 7 bases and J by 4 bases, with 13 bases left in between. CDR3 DNA sequence: TGTGCCAGCACAAGGGGCCCGGGCACTGAAGCTTTCTTT. This sequence encodes CASTRGPGTEAFF.

In the case of this clonotype: Germline is not matched at one junction end, which may reflect a read error. This chain links TRBV7-7 with TRBJ2-5, with TRBD1 identical over 7 bases. The CDR3 spans 14 residues. The germline CDR1 and CDR2 sequences are SSHAT and FNYEAQ (reference sequence). Here the CDR3 DNA reads TGTGCTAGCAGCCAAACAGGGGTGCAAGAGACCCAGTACTTC. It is translated as CASSQTGVQETQYF.

The rearrangement uses TRBV20-1 and TRBJ2-3, with 9 bases fitting TRBD2. Per the germline V gene, CDR1 is DFQATT and CDR2 is SNEGSKA (reference sequence). There are 13 residues in the CDR3. CDR3 in amino acids: CTTRGGPADTQYF. CDR3 DNA sequence: TGCACCACGCGGGGGGGGCCGGCAGATACGCAGTATTTT.

The rearrangement joins TRBV20-1 to TRBJ2-5, with 8 bases fitting TRBD2. Trimming removed 4 bases from V and 7 bases from J; junction bases left unmatched: 11. This CDR3 contains 14 residues. Per germline, CDR1 DFQATT and CDR2 SNEGSKA (reference sequence). CDR3 sequence reads: CSAKARLAIGTQYF. As DNA, the CDR3 is TGCAGTGCTAAAGCTAGACTAGCGATCGGGACCCAGTACTTC.

This clonotype was seen a handful of times. The chain links TRBV11-2 to TRBJ2-3; either TRBD1 or TRBD2 may fit D (5 bases each). V lost 5 bases, J lost 2 bases, and 17 bases lay in between. This CDR3 has 16 residues. CDR1 and CDR2 from the germline V gene are SGHAT and FQNNGV. The CDR3 DNA reads as TGTGCCAGCAGCCCCCAGAGGGGCCAATTCACAGATACGCAGTATTTT. Its protein product is CASSPQRGQFTDTQYF.

To note about this clonotype: Given a much more abundant clone one base away, this may be a read error. The rearrangement uses TRBV20-1 and TRBJ1-1; TRBD1 matches 7 bases. CDR3 length: 13 residues. Germline lookup yields CDR1 DFQATT and CDR2 SNEGSKA (reference sequence). Trimming cost V 5 bases and J 4 bases; bases outside gene matches: 7. This CDR3 is CSAGGTAITEAFF. The CDR3 region has the DNA TGCAGTGCTGGGGGGACAGCCATCACTGAAGCTTTCTTT.

This clonotype has only a few counts. The J gene is TRBJ1-2, the V gene TRBV4-1; TRBD1 matches 8 bases. The V segment lost 2 bases and the J segment 4 bases; nucleotides outside the gene matches: 9. Germline lookup yields CDR1 MGHRA and CDR2 YSYEKL. The CDR3 runs to 16 residues. CDR3 sequence: CASSQYTGTGAYGYTF. DNA for the CDR3: TGCGCCAGCAGCCAATACACCGGGACAGGAGCCTATGGCTACACCTTC.

The chain employs TRBV7-3 and TRBJ2-1; D is undetermined. The germline CDR1 and CDR2 sequences are SGHTA and FQGTGA. CDR3 length equals 13 residues. The V end was cut by 2 bases, the J end by 7 bases, with 9 bases between. The CDR3 DNA reads as TGTGCCAGCAGCTTAGGGCCGAATAATGAGCAGTTCTTC. Translated, it gives CASSLGPNNEQFF. The full variable domain, its missing parts supplied by reference TRBV7-3 and TRBJ2-1, is GAGVSQTPSNKVTEKGKYVELRCDPISGHTALYWYRQSLGQGPEFLIYFQGTGAADDSGLPNDRFFAVRPEGSVSTLKIQRTERGDSAVYLCASSLGPNNEQFFGPGTRLTVL.